A selection of T cell receptor beta chains follows, all from one sample in a study of glioma-infiltrating T cells. TCRdb recomputed calls from the multiplex PCR reads with MiXCR, one row per CDR3 protein. The data show around 100,000 distinct CDR3 sequences, with around 30% seen just once and 44% held by the top ten. The source material was glioma tissue, nonneoplastic brain tissue, or PBMCs (not recorded which). Receptors originate from a human donor with low-grade glioma or glioblastoma, undergoing nonglioma brain surgery, or in good health (not recorded which). CDR3s leave out the opening cysteine and the closing phenylalanine or tryptophan. Fields, in order: D gene, CDR3 length, V gene, J gene, CDR3 protein. D genes are given only for firm matches.

>.|16|TRBV4-1|TRBJ1-6
ASSQDEFAKFYNTPLH
>TRBD1|12|TRBV2|TRBJ2-1
ASRVGQGLDEQF
>TRBD1|11|TRBV20-1|TRBJ1-1
SDKEQGETEAF
>TRBD2|15|TRBV20-1|TRBJ2-1
SAPGLAGGSSYNEQF
>TRBD1|10|TRBV20-1|TRBJ2-7
SAGRQGSEQY
>TRBD2|13|TRBV20-1|TRBJ2-2
SASPSGGGTGELF
>.|11|TRBV20-1|TRBJ1-6
SAVGHLDSPLH
>.|11|TRBV29-1|TRBJ2-4
SVEIQAKNIQY
>.|11|TRBV5-6|TRBJ2-1
ASSRTVNNEQF
>.|9|TRBV20-1|TRBJ2-3
SAWGGDTQY
>TRBD1|14|TRBV6-4|TRBJ2-2
ASSDSTGSVAGELF
>TRBD1|14|TRBV7-3|TRBJ1-1
ASSLRGGVRNTEAF
>.|10|TRBV2|TRBJ1-2
ASHPNPSGYT
>.|10|TRBV4-3|TRBJ2-3
ASSQEHGTQY
>TRBD1|13|TRBV18|TRBJ1-2
ASSHGTGDNYGYT
>.|13|TRBV20-1|TRBJ1-6
SARDRDIDNSPLH
>.|13|TRBV5-5|TRBJ2-7
ASRLGPGPDYEQY
>.|11|TRBV29-1|TRBJ1-1
RVEPHQNTEAF
>.|16|TRBV4-1|TRBJ1-6
ASSQDGFAGFYSSPLH
>.|12|TRBV2|TRBJ2-3
ASTRMGASDTQY
>.|14|TRBV12-3/TRBV12-4|TRBJ2-6
ASSGGYSSGANVLT
>.|9|TRBV12-3/TRBV12-4|TRBJ1-4
ASSFEQKLF
>.|10|TRBV7-9|TRBJ2-2
ASGTYTGELF
>.|11|TRBV2|TRBJ2-3
ASSREARNTQY
>.|10|TRBV29-1|TRBJ1-5
SVREANQPQH
>.|12|TRBV5-4|TRBJ2-5
ASSLGWPQETQY
>.|11|TRBV7-8|TRBJ1-6
ASSPSHNSPLH
>TRBD1|11|TRBV4-3|TRBJ2-7
ASSRDSRYEQY
>.|12|TRBV6-1|TRBJ1-2
ASSELKRVYGYT
>.|16|TRBV14|TRBJ2-1
ASSQRDGSYSSYNEQF
>.|10|TRBV7-8|TRBJ2-5
ASSPSLGTQY
>.|13|TRBV12-3/TRBV12-4|TRBJ1-5
ASSLTDFSNQPQH
>.|13|TRBV6-2/TRBV6-3|TRBJ2-5
ASSYRSSGGETQY
>.|10|TRBV7-9|TRBJ1-2
ASSPGNYGYT
>TRBD2|14|TRBV4-3|TRBJ2-7
ASSHDTSGAYKEQY